These 16 T cell receptor beta chains came from one sample sequenced in a study of OX40 agonist ivuxolimab in advanced cancers. Method: immunoSEQ multiplex PCR; TCRdb's copy keeps in-frame clones and lacks some. The sample lists roughly 50,000 clones; roughly 82% were seen once. Source: CD4+ or CD8+ T cells sorted from blood, taken in a trial of the OX40 agonist ivuxolimab. All receptors derive from an adult with an advanced solid tumor such as melanoma, head and neck, liver or kidney cancer.

The chain uses TRBV28 and TRBJ2-7; D gene uncertain. V was trimmed by 8 bases and J by 0 bases, leaving 11 bases between them. Germline V lookup: CDR1 MDHEN, CDR2 SYDVKM. The CDR3 is made up of 13 amino acids. The CDR3 bases are TGTGCCAGCCTTCCCGGTACCTCCTACGAGCAGTACTTC. Its protein is CASLPGTSYEQYF.

V usage is TRBV7-9 and J usage is TRBJ2-7, with D unclear. V was pared by 5 bases and J by 1 base, with 12 bases between. CDR1 SEHNR and CDR2 FQNEAQ come from the germline V gene (reference sequence). This CDR3 is built from 14 residues. Here the CDR3 reads CASSQRTKSYEQYF. CDR3 nucleotide sequence: TGTGCCAGCAGCCAACGGACGAAATCCTACGAGCAGTACTTC. Filled out from reference TRBV7-9 and TRBJ2-7, the complete variable domain reads DTGVSQNPRHKITKRGQNVTFRCDPISEHNRLYWYRQTLGQGPEFLTYFQNEAQLEKSRLLSDRFSAERPKGSFSTLEIQRTEQGDSAMYLCASSQRTKSYEQYFGPGTRLTVT.

A few counts support this clone. V is TRBV6-1 and J is TRBJ1-1, with unresolved D. The V end was cut by 1 base, the J end by 13 bases, with 13 bases between. The CDR3 runs 12 residues. CDR1 and CDR2 from the germline V gene are MNHNS and SASEGT. CDR3 protein: CASSEVSQTGFF. Written as DNA, the CDR3 is TGTGCCAGCAGTGAAGTGTCTCAAACTGGTTTCTTT.

This rearrangement joins TRBV15 to TRBJ1-2; D unresolved. The CDR3 totals 13 residues. Germline V gives CDR1 LNHNV, CDR2 YYDKDF (reference sequence). V was shortened by 5 bases and J by 3 bases, with 10 bases between the two germline ends. The CDR3 here is CATSPRTDYGYTF. In DNA, the CDR3 is TGTGCCACCAGCCCTAGGACGGACTATGGCTACACCTTC.

The rearrangement joins TRBV5-4 to TRBJ1-1; D gene uncertain. This CDR3 contains 15 residues. The V and J ends lost 1 base and 0 bases respectively, with 10 bases between them. Germline assignment: CDR1 SGHNT and CDR2 YYREEE (reference sequence). CDR3 region: CASSLTRKMNTEAFF. The CDR3, as DNA: TGTGCCAGCAGCTTGACCAGAAAAATGAACACTGAAGCTTTCTTT.

This clone was picked up one time. The rearrangement links TRBV4-3 to TRBJ1-3; the D gene is possibly TRBD1 (6 bases). The V end was cut by 0 bases, the J end by 2 bases, with 29 bases between. Germline V gene sequence: CDR1 LGHNA, CDR2 YSLEER. The CDR3 sequence is 22 residues long. The CDR3 loop is CASSQDTAALTVRAGAGNTIYF. DNA of the CDR3: TGCGCCAGCAGCCAAGACACAGCAGCATTAACAGTGAGGGCAGGGGCTGGAAACACCATATATTTT.

V and J are TRBV4-1 and TRBJ2-2; no definite D call. The CDR3 runs to 17 residues. Germline V gene sequence: CDR1 MGHRA, CDR2 YSYEKL. V was pared by 2 bases and J by 3 bases, with 16 bases between. The CDR3 nucleotides are TGCGCCAGCAGCCAAAGGGATTCCGCAGGAGACACCGGGGAGCTGTTTTTT. This gives the protein CASSQRDSAGDTGELFF.

CDR3 sequence: CATSRARGAGEKLFF. Written as DNA, the CDR3 is TGTGCCACCAGCAGAGCTCGGGGGGCAGGGGAAAAACTGTTTTTT. J is TRBJ1-4 and V is TRBV15, with TRBD1 as a possible D gene (6 bases). Germline values: CDR1 LNHNV, CDR2 YYDKDF (reference sequence). The CDR3 runs 15 residues. V was cut by 1 base and J by 8 bases, with 14 bases left in between.

The CDR3 spells CASSLADVSRAYGELFF. DNA for the CDR3: TGTGCCAGCAGCTTGGCCGATGTGAGCAGGGCGTACGGGGAGCTGTTTTTT. The chain couples TRBV5-6 to TRBJ2-2; the D gene is possibly TRBD1 (5 bases). This CDR3 has 17 amino acids. V lost 0 bases and J lost 7, with 19 bases in between. CDR1 is SGHDT, CDR2 YYEEEE, per germline.

The chain couples TRBV5-5 to TRBJ1-1, with 8 bases lining up with TRBD1. V shed 4 bases and J 4 bases; nucleotides not matched to a gene: 12. Germline CDR1 and CDR2: SGHKS and YYEKEE (reference sequence). The CDR3 is 16 amino acids. The CDR3 spells CASSTRPGGDGTEAFF. Written as DNA, the CDR3 is TGTGCCAGCAGCACGAGACCAGGGGGCGACGGCACTGAAGCTTTCTTT.

The chain has TRBV19 and TRBJ2-6; D not certain. The CDR3 contains 18 residues. CDR1 is LNHDA and CDR2 is SQIVND in the germline V gene (reference sequence). Trimming removed 3 bases from V and 1 base from J, with 16 bases in between. The CDR3 spells CASSIVGLDRSGANVLTF. The CDR3 DNA follows: TGTGCCAGTAGTATCGTGGGGTTGGATCGGTCTGGGGCCAACGTCCTGACTTTC.

The chain carries TRBV5-4 and TRBJ1-6; D may be TRBD1 (5 bases). V shed 4 bases and J shed 3 bases, with 8 bases lying between them. Germline V gene data show CDR1 as SGHNT and CDR2 as YYREEE (reference sequence). This CDR3 is built from 14 residues. The CDR3 region has the DNA TGTGCCAGCAGCGGGGGGTACTATAATTCACCCCTCCACTTT. It encodes CASSGGYYNSPLHF.

This sequence joins TRBV18 and TRBJ2-1; D may be TRBD2 (7 bases). In germline, CDR1 is KGHSH, CDR2 LQKENI. CDR3 size: 16 residues. V lost 3 bases to trimming and J lost 2 bases, with 14 bases between them. CDR3 region: CASSPFGGQAYNEQFF. The CDR3 nucleotides read TGTGCCAGCTCACCTTTCGGGGGGCAAGCCTACAATGAGCAGTTCTTC. Drawing the rest from reference TRBV18 and TRBJ2-1, the complete variable domain is NAGVMQNPRHLVRRRGQEARLRCSPMKGHSHVYWYRQLPEEGLKFMVYLQKENIIDESGMPKERFSAEFPKEGPSILRIQQVVRGDSAAYFCASSPFGGQAYNEQFFGPGTRLTVL.

The chain employs TRBV19 and TRBJ2-2; no reliable D call. The CDR3 runs 16 residues. V was trimmed by 2 bases and J by 8 bases, leaving 18 bases between them. Germline CDR1 LNHDA, CDR2 SQIVND (reference sequence). CDR3: CASSIPPRNSFGELFF. As DNA, the CDR3 is TGTGCCAGTAGTATACCCCCTCGGAACTCTTTTGGGGAGCTGTTTTTT.

V usage is TRBV19 and J usage is TRBJ1-1; D remains ambiguous. Trimming stripped 3 bases from V and 5 bases from J, with 7 bases between. This CDR3 contains 12 residues. Germline V gene lookup returns CDR1 LNHDA and CDR2 SQIVND (reference sequence). CDR3 sequence reads: CASSMRETEAFF. The CDR3 region has the DNA TGTGCCAGTAGTATGCGGGAGACTGAAGCTTTCTTT. Supplemented by reference TRBV19 and TRBJ1-1, the full variable domain reads DGGITQSPKYLFRKEGQNVTLSCEQNLNHDAMYWYRQDPGQGLRLIYYSQIVNDFQKGDIAEGYSVSREKKESFPLTVTSAQKNPTAFYLCASSMRETEAFFGQGTRLTVV.

This chain connects TRBV5-5 to TRBJ2-3; no clear D gene. The V gene lost 0 bases and the J gene lost 9 bases, with 14 bases spanning the gap. The CDR3 covers 14 residues. Germline loops: CDR1 SGHKS, CDR2 YYEKEE (reference sequence). The CDR3 sequence: CASSLDRTAGTQYF. CDR3 in DNA: TGTGCCAGCAGCTTGGACCGGACGGCCGGAACGCAGTATTTT.